The entry below gives a single T cell receptor (beta chain) sequence along with its context. The junction differs from germline at one of its ends, possibly a read error. This sample is part of a study of T cell changes during pregnancy in multiple sclerosis. Profiled with immunoSEQ multiplex PCR; TCRdb holds only in-frame clones, not every one. The data contain 60,000 to 75,000 clones, around 92% of them singletons. The length of the CDR3 is 17 residues. From germline, CDR1 is MNHNS and CDR2 SASEGT. The rearrangement links TRBV6-1 to TRBJ2-7; TRBD2 matches at 9 bases. Here the sequenced sample was peripheral blood, taken in the second trimester of pregnancy. The sequence derives from a female donor in good health, enrolled as a control in a pregnancy study. CDR3: CAISEPSGVRGSYEQYF. The CDR3 bases are TGTGCCATCAGTGAGCCTAGCGGGGTCCGGGGCTCCTACGAGCAGTACTTC.